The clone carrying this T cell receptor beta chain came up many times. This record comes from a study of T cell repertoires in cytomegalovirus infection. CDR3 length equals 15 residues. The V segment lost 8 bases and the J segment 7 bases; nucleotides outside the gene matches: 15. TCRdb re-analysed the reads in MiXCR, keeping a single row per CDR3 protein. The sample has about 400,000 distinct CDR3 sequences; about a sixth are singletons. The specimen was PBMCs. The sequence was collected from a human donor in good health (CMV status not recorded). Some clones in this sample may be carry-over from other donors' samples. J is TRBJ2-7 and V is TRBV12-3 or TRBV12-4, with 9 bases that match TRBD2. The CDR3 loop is CASRSLAGGPREQYF. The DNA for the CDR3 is TGTGCCAGCCGTAGTCTGGCGGGAGGGCCGCGAGAGCAGTACTTC.